Below are 19 T cell receptor beta chains sequenced from a single sample in a study of identifying expanded T cells in peripheral blood. Only in-frame clones appear in the TCRdb table, and some are missing; sequencing was by immunoSEQ multiplex PCR. The sample contains 70,000 to 100,000 clones, approximately 86% of which appear only once. The source material was blood. Receptor source: a person between 18 and 75 years old in good health.

About this clone: Different DNA sequences within this sample yield the same CDR3. This CDR3 is CASSDRGGNQPQHF. The CDR3, as DNA: TGTGCCAGTTCTGACAGGGGGGGCAATCAGCCCCAGCATTTT. The genes are TRBV19 and TRBJ1-5; 9 bases fit TRBD1. V lost 8 bases, J lost 2 bases, and 4 bases stayed unmatched. Germline V gene data show CDR1 as LNHDA and CDR2 as SQIVND (reference sequence). CDR3 length: 14 residues.

In its sample, this clone was seen a few times. This sequence joins TRBV7-9 and TRBJ1-6; the match to TRBD1 covers 7 bases. Germline CDR1 is SEHNR and CDR2 is FQNEAQ (reference sequence). V gave up 5 bases and J gave up 8 bases; unmatched junction bases: 6. The CDR3 has 14 residues. The CDR3 reads CASSRGTDYSPLHF. CDR3 coding DNA: TGTGCCAGCAGCCGGGGGACAGACTATTCACCCCTCCACTTT.

The chain links TRBV18 to TRBJ2-1; perhaps TRBD1 as D (7 bases). Trimming cost V 3 bases and J 0 bases, with 12 bases left between them. The CDR3 runs to 16 residues. Per the germline V gene, CDR1 is KGHSH and CDR2 is LQKENI. CDR3 in DNA: TGTGCCAGCTCACCGCGGGGACAGAGCTCCTACAATGAGCAGTTCTTC. It codes for CASSPRGQSSYNEQFF.

A few counts support this clone. The CDR3 region has the DNA TGTGCCAGCTCACCCCAACTAGCGGGGGGGCGTGTTACGCAGTATTTT. Amino acid sequence: CASSPQLAGGRVTQYF. The chain uses TRBV18 and TRBJ2-3, with 13 nucleotides matching TRBD2. The ends lost 3 bases at V and 8 bases at J; junction bases unmatched: 8. The CDR3 loop spans 16 amino acids. Germline assignment: CDR1 KGHSH and CDR2 LQKENI.

The chain recombines TRBV14 with TRBJ2-3, with 7 bases aligning to TRBD2. Germline CDR1 reads SGHDN; CDR2 reads FVKESK. Trimming removed 4 bases from V and 3 bases from J; junction bases left unmatched: 7. CDR3 size: 15 residues. The CDR3 spells CASSPRREGTDTQYF. In nucleotides, the CDR3 is TGTGCCAGCAGCCCTCGGAGGGAGGGTACAGATACGCAGTATTTT.

J is TRBJ2-1 and V is TRBV6-6; a possible D gene is TRBD1 (5 bases). The CDR3 is 13 residues long. V gave up 0 bases and J gave up 10 bases, with 10 bases separating them. Germline V gives CDR1 MNHNY, CDR2 SVGAGI (reference sequence). CDR3 coding DNA: TGTGCCAGCAGTTACTCGAGACAGTTGGAGCAGTTCTTC. This encodes CASSYSRQLEQFF.

This clone was found once. The genes are TRBV6-5 and TRBJ2-3; D is uncertain. Germline assignment: CDR1 MNHEY and CDR2 SVGAGI. V was cut by 5 bases and J by 0 bases, with 9 bases left in between. The CDR3 runs 14 residues. The CDR3 loop is CASSESPSTDTQYF. Written as DNA, the CDR3 is TGTGCCAGCAGTGAGAGTCCAAGCACAGATACGCAGTATTTT.

This clone was seen a handful of times. The V gene is TRBV7-9, the J gene TRBJ1-6; a weak D match, TRBD1 (5 bases). Germline lookup yields CDR1 SEHNR and CDR2 FQNEAQ (reference sequence). The CDR3 is 13 residues long. V lost 0 bases and J lost 9, with 6 bases in between. The chain's CDR3 is CASSLAGGSPLHF. CDR3 coding DNA: TGTGCCAGCAGCTTAGCGGGGGGTTCACCCCTCCACTTT.

The V and J genes are TRBV7-9 and TRBJ1-5; D gene ambiguous. V was pared by 11 bases and J by 7 bases, with 18 bases between. The V gene's germline CDR1 is SEHNR and CDR2 FQNEAQ (reference sequence). The CDR3 consists of 13 residues. CDR3 region: CAVGGLPGQPQHF. As DNA, the CDR3 is TGTGCCGTTGGAGGCCTTCCGGGACAGCCCCAGCATTTT.

The gene calls are TRBV2 and TRBJ2-2; 8 nucleotides align to TRBD2. Germline V gene sequence: CDR1 SNHLY, CDR2 FYNNEI. Trimming at V came to 6 bases and at J to 1 base, leaving 4 bases not matched to a gene. This CDR3 comprises 15 residues. The chain's CDR3 is CASSTGGRNTGELFF. The CDR3 DNA follows: TGTGCCAGCAGCACGGGGGGGCGGAACACCGGGGAGCTGTTTTTT.

V is TRBV11-2 and J is TRBJ1-3, with D maybe TRBD1 (6 bases). CDR1 is SGHAT, CDR2 FQNNGV, per germline. The V gene lost 2 bases and the J gene lost 3 bases, with 8 bases spanning the gap. This CDR3 has 14 residues. DNA of the CDR3: TGTGCCAGCAGCTTAACAGGGAATGGAAACACCATATATTTT. Translating gives CASSLTGNGNTIYF.

The chain uses TRBV5-1 and TRBJ2-7; perhaps D is TRBD1 or TRBD2 (5 bases each). V lost 0 bases and J 3 bases, leaving 10 bases between the germline ends. The CDR3 has 14 residues. Germline V lookup: CDR1 SGHRS, CDR2 YFSETQ. The CDR3 nucleotides are TGCGCCAGCAGCTTGGTCGGGGCGGACTACGAGCAGTACTTC. Its translation is CASSLVGADYEQYF.

This rearrangement joins TRBV7-8 to TRBJ1-2; D gene ambiguous. The V gene's germline CDR1 is SGHVS and CDR2 FQNEAQ. The CDR3 has 19 residues. The V end lost 8 bases, the J end lost 0 bases, and 28 bases lay between the germline ends. The CDR3 DNA sequence: TGTGCCAGCCGTGGCAGCACCAGGAGGGCCCGCCAAGCTAACTATGGCTACACCTTC. Amino acid sequence: CASRGSTRRARQANYGYTF.

The V gene is TRBV6-5, the J gene TRBJ1-5; 7 bases are a match to TRBD1. The germline gives CDR1 MNHEY, CDR2 SVGAGI. This CDR3 contains 14 residues. The V and J ends lost 6 bases and 4 bases, in that order; junction bases with no gene match: 6. The CDR3 sequence: CASREGTVNQPQHF. For the CDR3, the DNA is TGTGCCAGCAGGGAAGGGACAGTAAATCAGCCCCAGCATTTT.

As DNA, the CDR3 is TGTGCCAGCAGCTTAGGGGGACAGTCCAGCAATCAGCCCCAGCATTTT. Amino acids: CASSLGGQSSNQPQHF. The chain couples TRBV11-2 to TRBJ1-5, with 7 bases that match TRBD1. Germline lookup yields CDR1 SGHAT and CDR2 FQNNGV. The V segment lost 1 base and the J segment 1 base; nucleotides outside the gene matches: 4. The CDR3 is 16 residues long. Based on the CDR3 plus reference TRBV11-2 and TRBJ1-5, the full variable domain is EAGVAQSPRYKIIEKRQSVAFWCNPISGHATLYWYQQILGQGPKLLIQFQNNGVVDDSQLPKDRFSAERLKGVDSTLKIQPAKLEDSAVYLCASSLGGQSSNQPQHFGDGTRLSIL.

The chain recombines TRBV19 with TRBJ2-7; D perhaps matches TRBD1 (6 bases). CDR1 LNHDA and CDR2 SQIVND come from the germline V gene (reference sequence). This CDR3 region has 14 residues. V was clipped by 2 bases and J by 2 bases, with 10 bases between them. In nucleotides, the CDR3 is TGTGCCAGTAGTATATCCTGGACAGCCTACGAGCAGTACTTC. Residues: CASSISWTAYEQYF.

The V call is TRBV6-1, the J call TRBJ1-2; unclear D gene. CDR1 and CDR2 (germline): MNHNS, SASEGT. Trimming removed 0 bases at V and 8 bases at J, with 7 bases between. The CDR3 extends over 12 amino acids. The CDR3, as DNA: TGTGCCAGCAGTGAAGCTGGTCGCGGCTACACCTTC. Translated: CASSEAGRGYTF.

This clone was counted once. The chain uses TRBV19 and TRBJ2-3, with 12 nucleotides matching TRBD2. Trimming cost V 5 bases and J 7 bases; bases outside gene matches: 7. Looked up from germline, CDR1 is LNHDA and CDR2 is SQIVND (reference sequence). The CDR3 extends over 15 amino acids. DNA for the CDR3: TGTGCCAGTAGTGAAACTAGCGGGGGGTACAATACGCAGTATTTT. Translating it yields CASSETSGGYNTQYF.

The chain recombines TRBV6-5 with TRBJ1-5; D ambiguous. From germline, CDR1 is MNHEY and CDR2 SVGAGI. The ends were cut back, 6 bases at V and 9 bases at J, with 12 bases in the middle. This CDR3 region has 12 residues. CDR3 region: CASSLPKGPQHF. The CDR3 bases are TGTGCCAGCAGCCTCCCCAAAGGGCCCCAGCATTTT.